This T cell receptor beta chain was identified during a study of immune reconstitution after stem cell transplant in scleroderma. Via MiXCR, TCRdb re-called the RT-PCR reads, giving one row per CDR3 protein. The data contain 2,000 to 3,000 distinct CDR3 sequences, roughly 10% of them singletons. With V trimmed by 4 bases and J by 1 base, 8 bases remained unmatched. Germline V gene lookup returns CDR1 SGHTA and CDR2 FQGTGA. The length of the CDR3 is 17 residues. V is TRBV7-3 and J is TRBJ2-1; 9 nucleotides line up with TRBD2. The TCR was taken from a female donor with systemic sclerosis. Specimen collection occurred before or after autologous hematopoietic stem cell transplantation (not recorded which). The CDR3 nucleotides are TGTGCCAGCAGCTCCCGCAATAGCGGGGGTTCCTACAATGAGCAGTTCTTC. Residues: CASSSRNSGGSYNEQFF.